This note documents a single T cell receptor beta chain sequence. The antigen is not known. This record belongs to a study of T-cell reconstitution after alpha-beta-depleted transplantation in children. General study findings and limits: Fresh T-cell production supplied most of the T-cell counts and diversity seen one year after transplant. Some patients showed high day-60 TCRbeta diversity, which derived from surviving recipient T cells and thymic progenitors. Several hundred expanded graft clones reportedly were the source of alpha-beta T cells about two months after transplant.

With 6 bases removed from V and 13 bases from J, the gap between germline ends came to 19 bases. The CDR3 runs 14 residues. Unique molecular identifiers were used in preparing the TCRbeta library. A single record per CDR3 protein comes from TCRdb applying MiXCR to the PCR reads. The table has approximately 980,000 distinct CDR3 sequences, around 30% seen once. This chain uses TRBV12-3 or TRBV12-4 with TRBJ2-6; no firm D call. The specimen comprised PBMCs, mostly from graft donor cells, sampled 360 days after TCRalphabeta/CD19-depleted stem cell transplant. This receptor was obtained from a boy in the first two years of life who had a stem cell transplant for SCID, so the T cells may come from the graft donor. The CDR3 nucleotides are TGTGCCAGCAGCTTCGCCGACCGACCATTTGTCCTGACTTTC. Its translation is CASSFADRPFVLTF.